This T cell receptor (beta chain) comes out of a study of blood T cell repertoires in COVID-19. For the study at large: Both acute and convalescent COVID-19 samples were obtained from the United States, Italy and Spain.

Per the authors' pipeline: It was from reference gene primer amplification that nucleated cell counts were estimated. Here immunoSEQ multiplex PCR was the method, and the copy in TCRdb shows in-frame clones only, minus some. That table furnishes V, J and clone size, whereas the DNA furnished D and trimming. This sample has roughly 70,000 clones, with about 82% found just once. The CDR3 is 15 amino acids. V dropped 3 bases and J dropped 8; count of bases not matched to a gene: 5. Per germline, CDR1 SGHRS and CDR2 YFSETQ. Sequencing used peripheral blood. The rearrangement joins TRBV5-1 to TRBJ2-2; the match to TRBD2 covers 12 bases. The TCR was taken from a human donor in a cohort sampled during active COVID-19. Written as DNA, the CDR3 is TGCGCCAGCAGCTGGGGACTAGCGGGCCTGGGGGAGCTGTTTTTT. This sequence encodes CASSWGLAGLGELFF.